These T cell receptor beta chains were read from a single sample in a study of T cell changes during pregnancy in multiple sclerosis. Sequencing used immunoSEQ multiplex PCR; TCRdb keeps in-frame clones, though not all of them. The repertoire holds fewer than 90,000 clones, with about 90% as singletons. The sample consisted of peripheral blood, taken in the second trimester of pregnancy. The receptors originated from a female donor with multiple sclerosis, enrolled in a pregnancy study. CDR3s include the opening cysteine and the closing phenylalanine or tryptophan. The order of the fields is D gene, clone size, V gene, J gene, CDR3 protein, CDR3 DNA. A D gene is named only where the DNA matches it firmly. Clone size appears in some rows only: once, few, many, or a class for an expanded clone.

>TRBD1|NA|TRBV19|TRBJ2-6
CASMWSGGYSGANVLTF
TGTGCCAGTATGTGGTCAGGGGGCTACTCTGGGGCCAACGTCCTGACTTTC
>TRBD2|NA|TRBV16|TRBJ2-1
CASSQSLAMYNEQFF
TGTGCCAGCAGCCAATCACTAGCGATGTACAATGAGCAGTTCTTC
>NA|NA|TRBV6-1|TRBJ1-1
CASSGPGRSLNTEAFF
TGTGCCAGCAGTGGTCCAGGGCGTTCGTTGAACACTGAAGCTTTCTTT
>TRBD1|NA|TRBV5-4|TRBJ1-4
CASSTRTGGTNEKLFF
TGTGCCAGCAGCACCCGGACAGGGGGCACTAATGAAAAACTGTTTTTT
>TRBD2|NA|TRBV7-6|TRBJ2-3
CASSLASGGPRTDTQYF
TGTGCCAGCAGCTTGGCTAGCGGGGGGCCCCGCACAGATACGCAGTATTTT
>NA|NA|TRBV6-1|TRBJ2-7
CASNEKSEQYF
TGTGCCAGTAACGAGAAGTCCGAGCAGTACTTC
>TRBD1|NA|TRBV11-2|TRBJ1-1
CASSLGGTGEAFF
TGTGCCAGCAGCTTAGGAGGGACAGGGGAGGCTTTCTTT
>NA|NA|TRBV4-2|TRBJ1-1
CASSQEEGEESTEAFF
TGTGCCAGCAGCCAAGAGGAAGGGGAGGAATCCACTGAAGCTTTCTTT
>NA|NA|TRBV9|TRBJ2-1
CASSELLSDPRNEQFF
TGTGCCAGCAGCGAACTCCTATCCGATCCTAGGAATGAGCAGTTCTTC
>TRBD2|NA|TRBV7-3|TRBJ2-1
CASSFPSSGNEQFF
TGTGCCAGCAGCTTCCCCTCTAGCGGCAATGAGCAGTTCTTC
>NA|once|TRBV29-1|TRBJ1-5
CSVRPGNSNQPQHF
TGCAGCGTTAGACCGGGGAATAGCAATCAGCCCCAGCATTTT
>NA|once|TRBV9|TRBJ2-3
CASSVGSHTSTDTQYF
TGTGCCAGCAGCGTAGGGTCGCATACTAGCACAGATACGCAGTATTTT
>NA|NA|TRBV7-8|TRBJ2-3
CASSSSRQLGDTQYF
TGTGCCAGCAGCTCCTCGAGACAGCTCGGAGATACGCAGTATTTT
>NA|NA|TRBV11-2|TRBJ2-3
CASSPPPGTDTQYF
TGTGCCAGCAGCCCACCACCGGGCACAGATACGCAGTATTTT
>NA|NA|TRBV7-2|TRBJ2-2
CASSSMGTLNTGELFF
TGTGCCAGCAGCTCCATGGGGACATTGAACACCGGGGAGCTGTTTTTT
>NA|NA|TRBV27|TRBJ1-1
CASRWSDRQEAFF
TGTGCCAGCCGCTGGTCCGACAGGCAGGAAGCTTTCTTT
>TRBD1|NA|TRBV15|TRBJ1-1
CATSSYQGATEAFF
TGTGCCACCAGCAGCTACCAGGGGGCCACTGAAGCTTTCTTT
>TRBD1|once|TRBV4-1|TRBJ2-7
CASSPGDRASQYF
TGCGCCAGCAGCCCTGGGGACAGAGCCTCGCAGTACTTC
>NA|NA|TRBV29-1|TRBJ1-1
CSVKVTGTPNTEAFF
TGCAGCGTAAAAGTTACAGGGACACCGAACACTGAAGCTTTCTTT
>TRBD2|NA|TRBV14|TRBJ2-1
CASSQIHGGREQFF
TGTGCCAGCAGCCAGATCCACGGGGGGAGGGAGCAGTTCTTC
>NA|NA|TRBV15|TRBJ1-6
CATSRDRGVVALHF
TGTGCCACCAGCAGAGATCGGGGGGTGGTGGCCCTCCACTTT
>NA|NA|TRBV29-1|TRBJ2-2
CSDREHTGELFF
TGCAGCGACAGGGAGCACACCGGGGAGCTGTTTTTT
>TRBD2|NA|TRBV11-2|TRBJ2-3
CASSFTSGFTDTQYF
TGTGCCAGCAGCTTTACTAGCGGTTTCACAGATACGCAGTATTTT
>TRBD1|NA|TRBV29-1|TRBJ2-5
CSVLTGGGETQYF
TGCAGCGTTTTGACAGGGGGCGGAGAGACCCAGTACTTC
>NA|NA|TRBV5-1|TRBJ1-2
CASSLARDYGYTF
TGCGCCAGCAGCTTGGCGAGGGATTATGGCTACACCTTC
>NA|NA|TRBV4-3|TRBJ1-6
CASSRSRDSAPPLHF
TGCGCCAGCAGCCGCTCGAGAGACAGCGCCCCCCCCCTCCACTTT
>NA|NA|TRBV2|TRBJ2-2
CASSPEDVRAGELFF
TGTGCCAGCAGCCCTGAAGATGTAAGAGCCGGGGAGCTGTTTTTT
>TRBD2|NA|TRBV7-9|TRBJ2-3
CASSLSGGTDTQYF
TGTGCCAGCAGCCTCAGCGGGGGCACAGATACGCAGTATTTT
>NA|once|TRBV6-1|TRBJ2-7
CASSEGPGARYEQYF
TGTGCCAGCAGTGAAGGGCCCGGAGCTCGCTACGAGCAGTACTTC
>TRBD1|NA|TRBV7-2|TRBJ1-1
CASSLVDRVGNRNTEAFF
TGTGCCAGCAGCTTAGTAGACAGGGTAGGGAACCGGAACACTGAAGCTTTCTTT
>TRBD2|NA|TRBV7-6|TRBJ2-7
CASSLSGLAGPGEQYF
TGTGCCAGCAGCTTAAGTGGCCTAGCGGGGCCGGGGGAGCAGTACTTC
>TRBD1|NA|TRBV7-2|TRBJ1-1
CASSFTGARTEAFF
TGTGCCAGCAGCTTTACAGGGGCCCGTACTGAAGCTTTCTTT
>TRBD2|NA|TRBV4-3|TRBJ2-3
CASSQEPHPGGIPDTQYF
TGCGCCAGCAGCCAAGAACCCCACCCGGGGGGGATCCCAGATACGCAGTATTTT
>TRBD1|NA|TRBV18|TRBJ1-2
CASSQGQGNSNYGYTF
TGTGCCAGCTCACAGGGACAGGGAAACTCTAACTATGGCTACACCTTC
>TRBD1|NA|TRBV7-2|TRBJ2-1
CASSDRVFGNEQFF
TGTGCCAGCAGTGACAGGGTGTTCGGCAATGAGCAGTTCTTC